This T cell receptor beta chain was identified in a study of shared clonotypes between healthy human individuals. Study observations and caveats: Exclusively blood specimens were collected; tissue repertoires likely differ. What naive subsets generally showed was a larger estimated richness than memory subsets showed.

Repertoires were generated with immunoSEQ multiplex PCR, while TCRdb's copy carries only in-frame clones and drops some. This sample has about 2.4 million clones, with over 85% found just once. Participating donors were healthy, HIV-negative adults free of recent acute infections or vaccinations. Negatively enriched CD4+ T cells were divided by CD45RA into naive and memory. Remarks on this clone: What it binds is not known.

The CDR3 is 14 residues long. The V gene end was trimmed by 4 bases and the J gene end by 3 bases; junction bases not matched to a gene: 3. The germline CDR1 and CDR2 sequences are SEHNR and FQNEAQ (reference sequence). The chain recombines TRBV7-9 with TRBJ1-1; TRBD1 aligns across 9 bases. This TCR derives from a young man in good health. Some clones in this sample may be carry-over from other donors' samples. The material sequenced was naive CD4+ T cells from PBMCs. Subset here: CD45RA+ positively selected. The CDR3 reads CASSSDRGYTEAFF. Written as DNA, the CDR3 is TGTGCCAGCAGCTCCGACAGGGGGTACACTGAAGCTTTCTTT.